This passage covers 17 T cell receptor beta chains from one sample sequenced in a study of shared clonotypes between healthy human individuals. Libraries were prepared by immunoSEQ multiplex PCR; TCRdb keeps only in-frame clonotypes and omits some of them. Among 2,500,000 or so clones listed, just over 90% were seen once. Material: naive CD4+ T cells sorted from blood. The subset denotes: CD45RA+ positively selected. These receptors were taken from a man aged 18 to 29 in good health.

The rearrangement uses TRBV7-2 and TRBJ2-1; the D is unclear. Germline V gives CDR1 SGHTA, CDR2 FQGNSA. The CDR3 contains 15 residues. V dropped 0 bases and J dropped 5 bases, with 11 bases sitting between them. The CDR3 DNA is TGTGCCAGCAGCTTAGCGCTTTGGCGTGACAATGAGCAGTTCTTC. This codes for CASSLALWRDNEQFF.

The V and J genes are TRBV19 and TRBJ2-3; D is ambiguous. Germline V gene data show CDR1 as LNHDA and CDR2 as SQIVND (reference sequence). The CDR3 contains 14 residues. The V and J ends lost 1 base and 4 bases respectively, with 9 bases between them. The CDR3, as DNA: TGTGCCAGTAGTATAGGAATCCTGTCAGATACGCAGTATTTT. Protein product: CASSIGILSDTQYF.

Here the CDR3 reads CASSARGYEQYF. CDR3 nucleotide sequence: TGTGCCAGCAGTGCGAGGGGCTACGAGCAGTACTTC. V is TRBV28 and J is TRBJ2-5; possibly TRBD1 or TRBD2 for D (5 bases each). The end of the DNA aligns better with TRBJ2-7, so the J call may be wrong. Germline loops: CDR1 MDHEN, CDR2 SYDVKM. The CDR3 is 12 amino acids.

The chain recombines TRBV7-9 with TRBJ1-3, with TRBD1 matching 7 bases. V trimming: 4 bases; J trimming: 0 bases; junction bases outside the gene matches: 9. The CDR3 has 17 amino acids. Germline assignment: CDR1 SEHNR and CDR2 FQNEAQ (reference sequence). The chain's CDR3 is CASSYRQGTDSGNTIYF. CDR3 bases: TGTGCCAGCAGCTACCGACAGGGTACCGACTCTGGAAACACCATATATTTT. Based on the CDR3 plus reference TRBV7-9 and TRBJ1-3, the full variable domain is DTGVSQNPRHKITKRGQNVTFRCDPISEHNRLYWYRQTLGQGPEFLTYFQNEAQLEKSRLLSDRFSAERPKGSFSTLEIQRTEQGDSAMYLCASSYRQGTDSGNTIYFGEGSWLTVV.

The chain links TRBV7-2 to TRBJ2-3; D remains ambiguous. The germline CDR1 and CDR2 sequences are SGHTA and FQGNSA. V was cut by 2 bases and J by 4 bases, with 7 bases left in between. CDR3 size: 13 residues. The DNA of the CDR3 is TGTGCCAGCAGCTTAATAGTAGCAGATACGCAGTATTTT. Its protein product is CASSLIVADTQYF. Based on the CDR3 plus reference TRBV7-2 and TRBJ2-3, the full variable domain is GAGVSQSPSNKVTEKGKDVELRCDPISGHTALYWYRQSLGQGLEFLIYFQGNSAPDKSGLPSDRFSAERTGGSVSTLTIQRTQQEDSAVYLCASSLIVADTQYFGPGTRLTVL.

The CDR3 DNA is TGCGCCAGCAGTGAGTCCAGGACAGCTCATGGCTACACCTTC. It yields the protein CASSESRTAHGYTF. J is TRBJ1-2 and V is TRBV10-2; possible D gene TRBD1, 6 bases. V was shortened by 0 bases and J by 6 bases, with 11 bases between the two germline ends. Germline CDR1 is WSHSY and CDR2 is SAAADI. This CDR3 has 14 amino acids.

The CDR3 DNA follows: TGTGCCACCAGCAGAGTCCCTAGCAGCGTCACAGATACGCAGTATTTT. It translates to CATSRVPSSVTDTQYF. The genes are TRBV15 and TRBJ2-3; D is perhaps TRBD2 (5 bases). The CDR3 is 16 amino acids. The V gene lost 1 base and the J gene lost 2 bases, with 13 bases spanning the gap. Germline-derived CDR1 and CDR2 are LNHNV and YYDKDF (reference sequence).

The V call is TRBV4-2, the J call TRBJ1-4, with D perhaps TRBD1 (5 bases). V lost 0 bases to trimming and J lost 10 bases, with 9 bases between them. The length of the CDR3 is 13 residues. Germline loops: CDR1 LGHNA, CDR2 YNFKEQ. The CDR3 DNA reads TGTGCCAGCAGCCAAGATACGGGGGGAAAACTGTTTTTT. The encoded protein is CASSQDTGGKLFF.

This sequence joins TRBV6-1 and TRBJ2-7; 7 bases line up with TRBD1. Trimming cost V 5 bases and J 9 bases; bases outside gene matches: 7. Germline V CDR1 and CDR2: MNHNS, SASEGT. CDR3 length: 12 amino acids. CDR3 in amino acids: CASSSYRDRQYF. Here the CDR3 DNA reads TGTGCCAGCAGTTCGTACCGGGACAGGCAGTACTTC.

This rearrangement joins TRBV19 to TRBJ2-4; 10 bases fit TRBD2. Per germline, CDR1 LNHDA and CDR2 SQIVND (reference sequence). V shed 10 bases, J shed 2 bases, and the junction held 5 bases outside the gene matches. The CDR3 is made up of 14 amino acids. The CDR3 bases are TGTGCCACCTCGACTAGCGGGCCCAAAAACATTCAGTACTTC. Its translation: CATSTSGPKNIQYF.

This clone was counted a few times. Other DNA sequences from this sample encode an identical CDR3 as well. The chain couples TRBV11-2 to TRBJ2-5, with unresolved D. Deletions cut 3 bases from V and 3 bases from J, with 2 bases between. The CDR3 spans 11 residues. Germline V gene data show CDR1 as SGHAT and CDR2 as FQNNGV. The CDR3 protein is CASSFKETQYF. The CDR3 nucleotides are TGTGCCAGCAGCTTCAAAGAGACCCAGTACTTC.

The V call is TRBV19, the J call TRBJ1-1, with TRBD1 matching 9 bases. CDR3 length: 16 residues. The J segment lost 2 bases and the V segment lost 5 bases, leaving 9 bases of the junction unmatched. Germline loops: CDR1 LNHDA, CDR2 SQIVND (reference sequence). The CDR3 DNA is TGTGCCAGTAGTGTCCTACCGGGACAGGGAAACACTGAAGCTTTCTTT. This translates into CASSVLPGQGNTEAFF.

CDR3: CASSFGRSTQSGYTF. The CDR3, as DNA: TGTGCCAGCAGTTTCGGACGGAGCACCCAAAGTGGCTACACCTTC. V and J are TRBV6-6 and TRBJ1-2; no firm D call. The CDR3 sequence is 15 residues long. The germline V and J ends were trimmed by 4 bases and 7 bases, with 19 bases remaining between them. Per germline, CDR1 MNHNY and CDR2 SVGAGI (reference sequence).

This sequence joins TRBV30 and TRBJ2-3; either TRBD1 or TRBD2 may supply D (5 bases each). The length of the CDR3 is 14 residues. V lost 4 bases and J lost 3, with 14 bases in between. Germline CDR1 GTSNPN, CDR2 SVGIG (reference sequence). The DNA of the CDR3 is TGTGCCTGGATAGTTTTGGGGGAGACAGATACGCAGTATTTT. This gives the protein CAWIVLGETDTQYF.

In DNA form, the CDR3 reads TGTGCCAGCAGCTTAGTGGTTCGGCAGAGCTCTGGAAACACCATATATTTT. It codes for CASSLVVRQSSGNTIYF. V is TRBV11-2 and J is TRBJ1-3; D gene uncertain. Germline lookup yields CDR1 SGHAT and CDR2 FQNNGV. CDR3 size: 17 residues. V was cut by 1 base and J by 0 bases, with 13 bases left in between.

This clone was recorded a few times. This chain links TRBV7-9 with TRBJ2-5; 12 nucleotides line up with TRBD2. V lost 5 bases, J lost 5 bases, and 9 bases stayed unmatched. The CDR3 is made up of 16 amino acids. CDR1 is SEHNR, CDR2 FQNEAQ, per germline (reference sequence). The CDR3 DNA reads as TGTGCCAGCAGCAATCCGACTAGCGGGAGTAGGGAGACCCAGTACTTC. The encoded protein is CASSNPTSGSRETQYF.

The chain uses TRBV5-1 and TRBJ2-5, with D perhaps TRBD1 or TRBD2 (6 bases each). The CDR3 covers 14 residues. The germline V gene has CDR1 SGHRS and CDR2 YFSETQ. V was clipped by 4 bases and J by 1 base, with 11 bases between them. The CDR3 region has the DNA TGCGCCAGCAGCGGGGGGCAAATCCAAGAGACCCAGTACTTC. It yields the protein CASSGGQIQETQYF.